This TCR beta chain derives from a study of a mutant IDH1 vaccine in newly diagnosed glioma (dated by TCRdb to the early 2020s). In terms of the full investigation: Vaccination started 4-6 weeks after radiotherapy alone, or was given together with temozolomide cycles in the groups whose treatment included chemotherapy. For exploratory analyses, longitudinal TCRB deep sequencing was carried out in about 26 treated patients wherever samples were available. Six visits were used for peripheral blood collection: V03 (baseline), V05, V07, V10, V12 and V13. Of the approximately 33 patients who were treated, around 62% were male and roughly 38% were female, and the mean age was about 40 years. Before enrollment, patients had received standard therapy of radiotherapy alone, temozolomide alone, or radiochemotherapy with temozolomide; most received the combination. The week-35 safety follow-up took place at visit V12, and the week-47 end of study took place at visit V13.

Trimming takes 3 bases from V and 2 bases from J, and the germline ends sit 19 bases apart. The germline V gene (reference sequence) gives CDR1 as SGHKS and CDR2 as YYEKEE. From the cysteine through the phenylalanine, the CDR3 covers 17 amino acids. Left in the record is the CDR3 DNA by itself, 51 bases read in frame from the first base. The investigation overall reported the following: Across multiple MHC alleles, vaccine-induced immune responses were seen in more than 80% of patients. Selection of PBMC samples for TCRB deep sequencing was based on availability. No apparent relationship was observed between pseudoprogression and alterations in the top peripheral T cell clonotypes detected by TCRB sequencing. The authors noted that analyses of patient blood samples could not be reproduced because of sample limitations.

The library came from the immunoSEQ multiplex PCR assay. Rearranged TCR beta chain sequences were amplified with the hsTCRB Kit following the manufacturer's protocol. An Illumina MiSeq was used to sequence the TCRB libraries. On the study's bioinformatics: Demultiplexing, trimming and gene mapping were performed with the kit vendor's proprietary platform. Drawn from immuneACCESS, this table holds only the in-frame rearrangements with V and J called that TCRdb kept. Clones are partly lost; checked studies trace under half to an unresolved V gene and leave the rest unexplained. D and trimming were read from the DNA, whereas the V and J calls and clone size are those reported in that table. Counted in this sample were about 65,000 clones; roughly 76% of them appeared once. The top ten clones comprise under 6% of the sample. This clone occurred once. Its cognate antigen has yet to be identified. One base away there is no much larger clone; base qualities are not given.

What the time point label conveys for this sample: week 35, safety follow-up. Each vaccine dose, consisting of 300 ug of a 20-mer mutant IDH1 peptide in Montanide, was administered subcutaneously with topical imiquimod. Patients were given eight vaccinations, in weeks 1, 3, 5, 7, 11, 15, 19 and 23, which matched visits V03 through V10. All donors had newly diagnosed IDH1-mutant astrocytomas of WHO grade 3 or 4 that showed loss of nuclear ATRX. The samples were drawn from NOA16, a multicentre, single-arm, open-label phase I trial in Germany that tested a mutant IDH1 peptide vaccine in humans for the first time. Genomic DNA for TCRB sequencing was isolated from EDTA blood with the DNeasy Blood and Tissue Kit.

The chain is made from TRBV5-5 and TRBJ2-3; the best D guess is TRBD2, with 6 bases matching. Material: PBMCs, obtained from a glioma patient whose treatment included an IDH1 peptide vaccine. This sequence was found in a man aged 35 to 55 with glioma. For the CDR3, the sequence is CASSWLWLAEFTDTQYF. In nucleotide form, the sequence is TGTGCCAGCAGCTGGCTTTGGTTAGCGGAGTTCACAGATACGCAGTATTTT.